These 24 T cell receptor beta chains were all obtained from the same sample, sequenced in a study of shared clonotypes between healthy human individuals (dated by TCRdb to 2019 to 2021). Library construction relied on the immunoSEQ multiplex PCR assay. Not all clones reach the TCRdb copy of this immuneACCESS table, which keeps in-frame sequences only. Checked studies attribute under half of the gap to unresolved V genes and leave the rest unexplained. The sample table lists about 1 million clones, about 75% of them with a count of one. The ten largest clones capture roughly 1.4% of the sample. Input material: memory CD4+ T cells sorted from blood. Taken with the paper, the label for cell subset or site translates to: CD45RA-negative fraction. The receptor set was obtained from a young man in good health.

This chain uses TRBV30 with TRBJ2-5; D is unclear. This CDR3 comprises 12 residues. Trimming removed 7 bases from V and 5 bases from J, with 14 bases in between. Germline V gene lookup returns CDR1 GTSNPN and CDR2 SVGIG (reference sequence). CDR3 sequence (DNA): TGTGCCTTAGAACAGCAAACGGAGACCCAGTACTTC. It translates to CALEQQTETQYF.

This clone showed up just once. The genes are TRBV19 and TRBJ1-5; D gene ambiguous. In germline, CDR1 is LNHDA, CDR2 SQIVND (reference sequence). Trimming left V 8 bases short and J 0 bases short, with 17 bases between. CDR3 size: 16 residues. The CDR3 DNA follows: TGTGCCAGTTCCACCCGAGGACCGAATAGCAATCAGCCCCAGCATTTT. This codes for CASSTRGPNSNQPQHF.

Ten or more counts support this clone. The chain employs TRBV11-2 and TRBJ1-3; the match to TRBD1 covers 7 bases. This CDR3 is built from 15 residues. Trimming took 4 bases from V and 2 from J; bases not matched to a gene: 5. CDR1 SGHAT and CDR2 FQNNGV come from the germline V gene. CDR3: CASSSTGVAGNTIYF. CDR3 DNA sequence: TGTGCCAGCAGCTCCACAGGGGTAGCTGGAAACACCATATATTTT.

The V call is TRBV11-3, the J call TRBJ1-1; tentatively, D is TRBD1 (5 bases). Per the germline V gene, CDR1 is SGHNT and CDR2 is YENEEA. V dropped 5 bases and J dropped 12 bases, with 22 bases sitting between them. CDR3 length: 14 amino acids. This chain's CDR3 is CASSPSGGSTKSFF. In nucleotides, the CDR3 is TGTGCCAGCAGCCCATCGGGGGGGTCAACGAAGTCTTTCTTT.

The rearrangement uses TRBV28 and TRBJ1-5; 9 nucleotides line up with TRBD1. The junction had 3 bases not matched to a gene; V was cut back by 5 bases and J by 4 bases. This CDR3 spans 14 amino acids. Germline V gene data show CDR1 as MDHEN and CDR2 as SYDVKM. CDR3: CASSVQGANQPQHF. In nucleotides, the CDR3 is TGTGCCAGCAGTGTACAGGGGGCGAATCAGCCCCAGCATTTT.

The rearrangement links TRBV28 to TRBJ1-2; D is perhaps TRBD1 (5 bases). In germline, CDR1 is MDHEN, CDR2 SYDVKM. With 7 bases removed from V and 8 bases from J, the gap between germline ends came to 17 bases. This CDR3 has 13 residues. CDR3 DNA sequence: TGTGCCAGCACCCAGGGAAGTATCAAGGGCTACACCTTC. Protein product: CASTQGSIKGYTF.

At least ten counts were recorded for this clone. This sample also contains other DNA sequences that code for the same CDR3. The rearrangement links TRBV15 to TRBJ2-3; the D gene is possibly TRBD2 (6 bases). The CDR3 spans 16 residues. With 1 base removed from V and 2 bases from J, the gap between germline ends came to 13 bases. Germline CDR1 and CDR2: LNHNV and YYDKDF (reference sequence). The CDR3 coding sequence is TGTGCCACCAGCAGAGGTAACGGCGGGGTCACAGATACGCAGTATTTT. It is translated as CATSRGNGGVTDTQYF.

The V gene is TRBV5-8, the J gene TRBJ1-3; 9 nucleotides agree with TRBD1. Germline values: CDR1 SGHTS, CDR2 YDEGEE. The CDR3 totals 16 residues. V was clipped by 4 bases and J by 5 bases; unmatched bases: 10. In DNA, the CDR3 is TGTGCCAGCAGCCCCCTCGGGACAGGGATACGAAACACCATATATTTT. Its protein product is CASSPLGTGIRNTIYF.

V and J are TRBV4-3 and TRBJ1-2, with 7 nucleotides matching TRBD1. The CDR3 loop spans 14 amino acids. Germline CDR1 reads LGHNA; CDR2 reads YSLEER. V lost 2 bases and J lost 7; bases outside the gene matches: 7. For the CDR3, the DNA is TGCGCCAGCAGCCAATTGTCAGGGGGGCTTGGCTACACCTTC. Amino acids: CASSQLSGGLGYTF.

A remark on this clone: A much more abundant neighbour one base away suggests this may be a read error. Other nucleotide sequences from this sample produce the same CDR3. The rearrangement joins TRBV7-8 to TRBJ1-3; D not resolved. Germline-derived CDR1 and CDR2 are SGHVS and FQNEAQ. V was cut by 9 bases and J by 0 bases, with 18 bases left in between. The CDR3 is 16 residues long. CDR3 residues: CASSRWGSSSGNTIYF. The CDR3, as DNA: TGTGCCAGTAGCCGATGGGGATCTAGCTCTGGAAACACCATATATTTT.

The chain employs TRBV4-1 and TRBJ1-4; 7 nucleotides line up with TRBD1. CDR3 length equals 15 residues. J was trimmed by 8 bases and V by 7 bases; bases with no gene match: 13. Germline V gene data show CDR1 as MGHRA and CDR2 as YSYEKL. The CDR3, as DNA: TGCGCCAGCACCTCATTGGGGACAGTAGGAGAAAAACTGTTTTTT. Amino acids: CASTSLGTVGEKLFF.

The J gene is TRBJ1-4, the V gene TRBV9, with D possibly being TRBD1 (6 bases). The CDR3 spans 15 residues. V gave up 3 bases and J gave up 10 bases, with 19 bases separating them. From germline, CDR1 is SGDLS and CDR2 YYNGEE. The CDR3 reads CASSGLTGSGGKLFF. For the CDR3, the DNA is TGTGCCAGCAGCGGACTTACAGGGTCCGGGGGAAAACTGTTTTTT.

This chain connects TRBV10-1 to TRBJ2-1, with 7 bases identical to TRBD1. The CDR3 contains 15 residues. In germline, CDR1 is WNHNN, CDR2 SYGVQD (reference sequence). Trimming at V came to 4 bases and at J to 13 bases, leaving 16 bases not matched to a gene. The CDR3 here is CASSAQANTGAKQFF. The DNA for the CDR3 is TGCGCCAGCAGTGCCCAGGCCAACACAGGGGCTAAACAGTTCTTC.

This rearrangement joins TRBV2 to TRBJ1-1; D remains ambiguous. Trimming shortened V by 7 bases and J by 5 bases, and 17 bases separated the two germline ends. The germline CDR1 and CDR2 sequences are SNHLY and FYNNEI. This CDR3 is 14 amino acids long. CDR3 sequence (DNA): TGTGCCAGCAATGACTACCCTCGAGAAACTGAAGCTTTCTTT. Translating it yields CASNDYPRETEAFF.

The V call is TRBV29-1, the J call TRBJ2-3; the D gene is possibly TRBD1 (7 bases). The germline V gene encodes CDR1 SQVTM and CDR2 ANQGSEA. Trimming shortened V by 6 bases and J by 10 bases, and 14 bases separated the two germline ends. The CDR3 length is 11 residues. In DNA form, the CDR3 reads TGCAGCGTCGCAGGGGGGTTGCCGCAGTATTTT. Protein sequence: CSVAGGLPQYF.

The chain employs TRBV28 and TRBJ1-3, with a possible D match to TRBD1 (5 bases). This CDR3 comprises 13 residues. The V gene lost 7 bases and the J gene lost 8 bases, with 15 bases spanning the gap. Germline assignment: CDR1 MDHEN and CDR2 SYDVKM. This CDR3 reads CASIGAAIYTIYF. The DNA of the CDR3 is TGTGCCAGCATCGGGGCAGCCATTTACACCATATATTTT.

The chain has TRBV18 and TRBJ1-4; D unresolved. The CDR3 runs to 14 residues. V dropped 2 bases and J dropped 8 bases, with 12 bases sitting between them. Germline V gene lookup returns CDR1 KGHSH and CDR2 LQKENI. DNA of the CDR3: TGTGCCAGCTCACCAGGGATCGATCGAGAAAAACTGTTTTTT. Its protein is CASSPGIDREKLFF.

J is TRBJ1-1 and V is TRBV5-1; D is perhaps TRBD1 (6 bases). V lost 6 bases and J 0 bases, leaving 21 bases between the germline ends. The CDR3 is 17 residues long. CDR1 is SGHRS and CDR2 is YFSETQ in the germline V gene. The CDR3 protein is CASNLVGTTNMNTEAFF. The CDR3 DNA follows: TGCGCCAGCAACCTAGTTGGGACAACCAACATGAACACTGAAGCTTTCTTT.

The V gene is TRBV28, the J gene TRBJ2-7; the D is unclear. This CDR3 is 15 amino acids long. V lost 4 bases, J lost 0 bases, and 13 bases lay in between. The germline gives CDR1 MDHEN, CDR2 SYDVKM. The CDR3, as DNA: TGTGCCAGCAGTTCGTGGGCAGTCTACTCCTACGAGCAGTACTTC. It translates to CASSSWAVYSYEQYF.

V is TRBV6-1 and J is TRBJ1-5; no clear D. V was cut by 4 bases and J by 7 bases, with 14 bases left in between. CDR3 size: 14 residues. Germline V gene data show CDR1 as MNHNS and CDR2 as SASEGT. CDR3 region: CASSGPSREQPQHF. The CDR3 DNA reads as TGTGCCAGCAGTGGACCGTCTCGGGAGCAGCCCCAGCATTTT.

V and J are TRBV28 and TRBJ1-5; TRBD1 matches at 7 bases. The germline V gene has CDR1 MDHEN and CDR2 SYDVKM. The CDR3 consists of 14 residues. The junction had 8 bases not matched to a gene; V was cut back by 6 bases and J by 6 bases. The CDR3 region has the DNA TGTGCCAGCAGGTTCACAGGGGCAAGTCAGCCCCAGCATTTT. Amino acid sequence: CASRFTGASQPQHF.

This chain links TRBV28 with TRBJ2-7, with D possibly being TRBD1 (6 bases). Trimming cost V 5 bases and J 2 bases, with 16 bases left between them. Germline CDR1 MDHEN, CDR2 SYDVKM. The length of the CDR3 is 15 residues. The DNA of the CDR3 is TGTGCCAGCAGTACTCCCGGGACACCGCCCTACGAGCAGTACTTC. This encodes CASSTPGTPPYEQYF.

The J gene is TRBJ1-2, the V gene TRBV18; TRBD1 aligns across 10 bases. V shed 4 bases and J 8 bases; nucleotides not matched to a gene: 7. Germline loops: CDR1 KGHSH, CDR2 LQKENI. The CDR3 covers 14 residues. This CDR3 is CASSLQGTGEGYTF. The CDR3, as DNA: TGTGCCAGCTCACTACAGGGGACAGGGGAAGGCTACACCTTC.

This clone was picked up a small number of times. V and J are TRBV2 and TRBJ1-5; possible D gene TRBD1, 5 bases. The CDR3 extends over 15 amino acids. V was pared by 3 bases and J by 3 bases, with 12 bases between. Germline V CDR1 and CDR2: SNHLY, FYNNEI. In DNA, the CDR3 is TGTGCCAGCAGTGAGGCAGGGAGAGTCAATCAGCCCCAGCATTTT. Translation gives CASSEAGRVNQPQHF.